A selection of T cell receptor beta chains follows, all from one sample in a study of T cell responses to AZD1222 COVID-19 vaccine. The assay was immunoSEQ multiplex PCR, and TCRdb's table has in-frame clones only and misses some. The table includes more than 95,000 clones, 93% detected once. This sample comprised peripheral blood, obtained on day 0 of AZD1222 vaccination. These receptors were collected from an adult in good health. The CDR3 runs from the conserved cysteine through the conserved F or W. A D gene is named only where the DNA matches it firmly. Not every row has a clone size; where given, it reads once, few, many or a size class.

d_call clone_size j_call v_call cdr3_aa cdr3_nt
- - TRBJ2-7 TRBV20-1 CSALDSYEQYF TGCAGTGCTTTAGACTCCTACGAGCAGTACTTC
- - TRBJ1-2 TRBV4-3 CASSQDFEGLNGYTF TGCGCCAGCAGCCAAGATTTCGAAGGGTTAAATGGCTACACCTTC
- - TRBJ2-7 TRBV25-1 CASSVTGPHEQYF TGTGCCAGCAGTGTGACAGGACCCCACGAGCAGTACTTC
TRBD1 - TRBJ2-7 TRBV29-1 CSAVLGTGLYEQYF TGCAGCGCCGTTCTGGGGACAGGACTCTACGAGCAGTACTTC
- - TRBJ2-7 TRBV21-1 CASSRWTTHLQEQYF TGTGCCAGCAGCCGTTGGACGACCCATCTTCAGGAGCAGTACTTC
TRBD2 few TRBJ2-3 TRBV7-2 CASSLDQGGETQYF TGTGCCAGCAGCTTAGATCAGGGAGGGGAAACGCAGTATTTT
- - TRBJ2-5 TRBV28 CASIRTGGDGQETQYF TGTGCCAGCATCCGAACAGGAGGGGACGGCCAAGAGACCCAGTACTTC
TRBD2 - TRBJ2-1 TRBV3-1/TRBV3-2 CASSHASGNDEQFF TGTGCCAGCAGCCATGCTAGCGGGAACGATGAGCAGTTCTTC
- - TRBJ1-2 TRBV5-1 CASGAGANNYGYTF TGCGCCAGCGGGGCAGGGGCCAATAACTATGGCTACACCTTC
TRBD2 - TRBJ2-5 TRBV7-9 CASSPRWSTSGAQETQYF TGTGCCAGCAGCCCTAGATGGTCAACTAGCGGAGCCCAAGAGACCCAGTACTTC
TRBD2 - TRBJ2-3 TRBV5-6 CASRSGLAGYTDTQYF TGTGCCAGCAGATCAGGACTAGCGGGATACACAGATACGCAGTATTTT
- - TRBJ1-5 TRBV19 CASSMRANQPQHF TGTGCCAGTAGTATGAGGGCGAATCAGCCCCAGCATTTT
- - TRBJ2-2 TRBV6-2/TRBV6-3 CASSRSDTGELFF TGTGCCAGCAGTCGATCGGACACCGGGGAGCTGTTTTTT
- - TRBJ1-2 TRBV28 CASSLDSNYGYTF TGTGCCAGCAGTTTGGACAGTAACTATGGCTACACCTTC
- - TRBJ1-2 TRBV19 CASSRDGNNYGYTF TGTGCCAGTAGCAGGGACGGGAACAACTATGGCTACACCTTC
TRBD1 - TRBJ2-5 TRBV11-3 CASSLPQGGERTQYF TGTGCCAGCAGCTTACCACAGGGGGGAGAAAGGACCCAGTACTTC
- - TRBJ1-2 TRBV5-1 CASSGTASMGYTF TGCGCCAGCAGCGGTACTGCCTCTATGGGCTACACCTTC
- - TRBJ1-1 TRBV30 CAWRSGKWTEAFF TGTGCCTGGAGGTCGGGTAAATGGACTGAAGCTTTCTTT
- - TRBJ2-4 TRBV28 CASTQGRAENIQYF TGTGCCAGCACCCAGGGGCGGGCTGAAAACATTCAGTACTTC
- - TRBJ2-2 TRBV7-2 CASSLSGAGANTGELFF TGTGCCAGCAGCTTATCGGGGGCGGGAGCGAATACCGGGGAGCTGTTTTTT
- - TRBJ1-5 TRBV6-5 CASSRPGWQPQHF TGTGCCAGCAGCCGACCTGGGTGGCAGCCCCAGCATTTT
- - TRBJ2-1 TRBV10-1 CASSEWSQFF TGCGCCAGCAGTGAGTGGTCCCAGTTCTTC
- - TRBJ2-5 TRBV6-5 CASTTPGGETQYF TGTGCCAGCACCACCCCAGGGGGGGAGACCCAGTACTTC
- - TRBJ1-2 TRBV28 CASRAGTEYGYTF TGTGCCAGTAGAGCCGGGACGGAATATGGCTACACCTTC
- - TRBJ1-3 TRBV12-3/TRBV12-4 CASSRGQGNTIYF TGTGCCAGCAGCCGAGGACAGGGAAACACCATATATTTT
TRBD1 - TRBJ2-5 TRBV28 CASSSSGTGGRQTQYF TGTGCCAGCAGTTCATCCGGGACAGGGGGGAGGCAGACCCAGTACTTC
- - TRBJ2-1 TRBV30 CAWSSGFNEQFF TGTGCCTGGAGCTCCGGGTTCAATGAGCAGTTCTTC
- - TRBJ2-1 TRBV6-5 CASRGTGNYNEQFF TGTGCCAGCCGAGGGACGGGAAATTACAATGAGCAGTTCTTC
- medium-sized TRBJ2-6 TRBV6-4 CASSERAANSGANVLTF TGTGCCAGCAGTGAAAGGGCAGCCAACTCTGGGGCCAACGTCCTGACTTTC
- - TRBJ1-2 TRBV18 CASSPTDSPNYGYTF TGTGCCAGCTCACCTACGGACAGTCCTAACTATGGCTACACCTTC
TRBD2 once TRBJ2-7 TRBV11-3 CASSPRLAGGEQYF TGTGCCAGCAGCCCGAGACTAGCGGGAGGCGAGCAGTACTTC
TRBD1 - TRBJ1-2 TRBV2 CASSRGISYGYTF TGTGCCAGCAGCAGGGGGATCAGCTATGGCTACACCTTC
- few TRBJ1-5 TRBV7-9 CASSPRGGHNQPQHF TGTGCCAGCAGCCCCCGGGGGGGGCACAATCAGCCCCAGCATTTT
- - TRBJ1-2 TRBV5-3 CARSPGTPNYGYTF TGTGCCAGAAGCCCGGGGACACCTAACTATGGCTACACCTTC
- - TRBJ2-1 TRBV3-1/TRBV3-2 CASSMTRNEQFF TGTGCCAGCAGCATGACTAGAAATGAGCAGTTCTTC
- - TRBJ2-7 TRBV5-1 CASSGTGPSAGEQYF TGCGCCAGCAGCGGGACGGGACCCAGCGCAGGGGAGCAGTACTTC
- - TRBJ2-5 TRBV9 CASSVSAASQETQYF TGTGCCAGCAGCGTTAGTGCGGCCAGCCAAGAGACCCAGTACTTC
TRBD2 - TRBJ2-3 TRBV5-4 CASSLAGASGVADTQYF TGTGCCAGCAGCTTGGCGGGGGCTAGCGGGGTGGCAGATACGCAGTATTTT
- - TRBJ2-7 TRBV7-6 CASSLRAASAYEQYF TGTGCCAGCAGCCTCAGGGCGGCCAGCGCCTACGAGCAGTACTTC
TRBD2 - TRBJ2-1 TRBV7-9 CASSHRRPGLASYNEQFF TGTGCCAGCAGCCATAGGAGACCGGGACTAGCGTCCTACAATGAGCAGTTCTTC
- - TRBJ2-1 TRBV7-3 CASSLSWLAPHNEQFF TGTGCCAGCAGCTTAAGTTGGCTAGCCCCCCACAATGAGCAGTTCTTC
- once TRBJ1-2 TRBV24-1 CATSDHSYSYGYTF TGTGCCACCAGTGATCACAGCTACTCCTATGGCTACACCTTC
- few TRBJ1-5 TRBV6-5 CASSAGQPQHF TGTGCCAGCAGCGCCGGGCAGCCCCAGCATTTT
- - TRBJ1-1 TRBV3-1/TRBV3-2 CASSLPRAGTEAFF TGTGCCAGCAGCCTTCCACGGGCAGGGACTGAAGCTTTCTTT
- - TRBJ2-3 TRBV5-1 CASSLAAPDTQYF TGCGCCAGCAGCTTGGCTGCGCCAGATACGCAGTATTTT
- - TRBJ1-1 TRBV3-1/TRBV3-2 CASSHADRVSITEAFF TGTGCCAGCAGCCACGCAGACAGAGTGTCTATCACTGAAGCTTTCTTT
TRBD2 - TRBJ2-1 TRBV3-1/TRBV3-2 CASSLLIELAGEDSYNEQFF TGTGCCAGCAGCCTTCTCATCGAACTAGCGGGAGAAGATTCCTACAATGAGCAGTTCTTC
TRBD1 - TRBJ1-2 TRBV10-3 CAITPQGQGNGYTF TGTGCCATCACCCCCCAGGGACAGGGAAATGGCTACACCTTC
- - TRBJ2-2 TRBV5-6 CASQGTRSGELFF TGTGCCAGTCAGGGTACGAGGTCCGGGGAGCTGTTTTTT
- - TRBJ2-5 TRBV5-4 CASSFGSGTLEETQYF TGTGCCAGCAGCTTCGGTTCCGGGACGCTAGAAGAGACCCAGTACTTC
TRBD2 few TRBJ2-1 TRBV6-5 CASLKLADYNEQFF TGTGCCTCCCTCAAACTAGCGGACTACAATGAGCAGTTCTTC
TRBD1 - TRBJ1-2 TRBV14 CASSRLRTGSYGYTF TGTGCCAGCAGCCGTCTCCGGACAGGGAGCTATGGCTACACCTTC
TRBD1 - TRBJ2-7 TRBV6-4 CASSGQGDAYEQYF TGTGCCAGCAGTGGACAGGGGGATGCCTACGAGCAGTACTTC
- - TRBJ1-1 TRBV14 CASSPGMGTEAFF TGTGCCAGCAGCCCTGGGATGGGAACTGAAGCTTTCTTT
- - TRBJ2-7 TRBV5-1 CASSFSGSSTYEQYF TGCGCCAGCAGCTTCTCGGGCAGTTCCACGTACGAGCAGTACTTC